A single sample gave rise to the 23 T cell receptor beta chains below, sequenced in a study of tumor-infiltrating lymphocytes in primary liver carcinoma. The template, around 540 ng total RNA, yielded TCR beta cDNA made with a constant-region primer. Slightly modified ARM-PCR, run as three nested multiplex PCR rounds, produced the TCR beta libraries. Forward primers for TRBV1-TRBV30 and a C-beta reverse primer served the first two PCR rounds, at around 9 cycles each. TCRdb processed the multiplex PCR reads anew with MiXCR; each CDR3 protein has one entry. The table lists roughly 100,000 distinct CDR3 sequences, around 80% of them singletons. The roughly 19-32 mg bulk tissue piece was not sorted before simultaneous RNA and DNA extraction. The sequenced sample consisted of liver tumor tissue from sampling region 3. Specified subset: tumor region T3, left-lateral pole. The receptors were sampled from a man in his forties with primary liver carcinoma and hepatitis B virus infection.

This clonotype was observed a single time. Relative to the germline gene, one junction end is altered; a read error may explain this. The rearrangement joins TRBV19 to TRBJ2-5; D possibly corresponds to TRBD1 (6 bases). The germline gives CDR1 LNHDA, CDR2 SQIVND (reference sequence). The length of the CDR3 is 12 residues. The CDR3 DNA reads as TGTTCCAGTCGACAGGCTGGGGAGATCCAGTACTTC. Amino acids: CSSRQAGEIQYF.

The gene calls are TRBV6-2 or TRBV6-3 and TRBJ2-7; no firm D call. The length of the CDR3 is 17 residues. V lost 2 bases and J 0 bases, leaving 17 bases between the germline ends. The germline CDR1 and CDR2 sequences are MNHEY and SVGEGT. DNA for the CDR3: TGTGCCAGCAGTTACCTGATCGGGCACCTTAGCTCCTACGAGCAGTACTTC. Amino acids: CASSYLIGHLSSYEQYF.

Concerning this clonotype: The junction does not match germline at one end; this may be a read error. The chain is built from TRBV5-1 and TRBJ2-1; D remains ambiguous. The V gene's germline CDR1 is SGHRS and CDR2 YFSETQ. The CDR3 is 12 residues long. CDR3 protein: CVSNLVMAEQFF. The CDR3, as DNA: TGCGTCAGCAACTTGGTCATGGCCGAGCAGTTCTTC. Full variable domain (missing parts from reference TRBV5-1 and TRBJ2-1): KAGVTQTPRYLIKTRGQQVTLSCSPISGHRSVSWYQQTPGQGLQFLFEYFSETQRNKGNFPGRFSGRQFSNSRSEMNVSTLELGDSALYLCVSNLVMAEQFFGPGTRLTVL.

About this clonotype itself: The junction shows a germline mismatch at one end, possibly a read error. This chain links TRBV6-2 or TRBV6-3 with TRBJ2-1; D is unclear. The CDR3 is 13 residues long. Germline CDR1 MNHEY, CDR2 SVGEGT. CDR3 sequence: CASSYSYRNEQLF. CDR3 bases: TGTGCCAGTAGTTACTCGTATAGGAATGAGCAGCTCTTC.

The chain joins TRBV29-1 to TRBJ2-2; 7 bases fit TRBD1. Germline V gene sequence: CDR1 SQVTM, CDR2 ANQGSEA. The CDR3 sequence is 14 residues long. DNA for the CDR3: TGCATTGTCTATGGGACAGTGGGTCGCTGGGAGCTGTTTTTT. Amino acid sequence: CIVYGTVGRWELFF.

Details on this clonotype: An end of the junction differs from the germline gene, which may be a read error. The rearrangement links TRBV28 to TRBJ2-5; D gene uncertain. Germline CDR1 MDHEN, CDR2 SYDVKM. This CDR3 has 14 amino acids. CDR3 region: CAGSSLTGKETQYF. The CDR3 DNA follows: TGTGCCGGCAGCTCCCTGACTGGAAAAGAGACCCAGTACTTC.

As to this clonotype: Mismatch with germline at one junction end may stem from a read error. This chain connects TRBV28 to TRBJ2-6, with a weak D call TRBD1 (6 bases). CDR3 size: 17 residues. Germline lookup yields CDR1 MDHEN and CDR2 SYDVKM. The CDR3 reads CVSSFTGLGSGANVLTF. The CDR3 DNA reads TGTGTCAGCAGTTTCACAGGGCTAGGGTCTGGGGCCAACGTCCTGACTTTC.

Turning to this clonotype: One junction end does not reproduce the germline sequence, and a read error may be involved. The chain links TRBV6-5 to TRBJ1-1; no definite D call. The CDR3 extends over 13 amino acids. CDR1 is MNHEY, CDR2 SVGAGI, per germline. CDR3 coding DNA: TGTGCCATCAGTTACTCGAGCGTGACTGAAGCTTTCTTT. Its protein is CAISYSSVTEAFF.

A note on this clonotype: An end of the junction differs from the germline gene, which may be a read error. The J gene is TRBJ2-7, the V gene TRBV6-6; D uncertain. CDR1 and CDR2 from the germline V gene are MNHNY and SVGAGI (reference sequence). The CDR3 extends over 14 amino acids. The CDR3 nucleotides are TGTGCCAGCAGTCGAGGACGGAATTCCTACGAACAGTACTTC. This encodes CASSRGRNSYEQYF.

As to this clonotype: A read error may be the cause here, since a much bigger clone is one base away. As the CDR3 is not closed by the conserved phenylalanine or tryptophan, this likely results from a read error. The chain joins TRBV28 to TRBJ2-5, with D tentatively TRBD2 (5 bases). Germline CDR1 MDHEN, CDR2 SYDVKM. V dropped 4 bases and J dropped 1 base, with 19 bases sitting between them. The CDR3 is made up of 17 amino acids. CDR3 nucleotide sequence: TGTGCCAGCAGTTCAACTTTCGGCGGGCCATTCCAAGAGACCCAGTACATC. Protein: CASSSTFGGPFQETQYI.

This clonotype was picked up many times. The chain uses TRBV11-2 and TRBJ2-1; D is unclear. The CDR3 spans 15 residues. With 6 bases removed from V and 0 bases from J, the gap between germline ends came to 12 bases. The V gene's germline CDR1 is SGHAT and CDR2 FQNNGV. CDR3 nucleotide sequence: TGTGCCAGCAGACCCGACATGAGCTCCTACAATGAGCAGTTCTTC. Translation gives CASRPDMSSYNEQFF. The full variable domain, its missing parts supplied by reference TRBV11-2 and TRBJ2-1, is EAGVAQSPRYKIIEKRQSVAFWCNPISGHATLYWYQQILGQGPKLLIQFQNNGVVDDSQLPKDRFSAERLKGVDSTLKIQPAKLEDSAVYLCASRPDMSSYNEQFFGPGTRLTVL.

About this clonotype: Germline is not matched at one junction end, which may reflect a read error. The chain links TRBV6-6 to TRBJ1-1; 8 bases are shared with TRBD1. CDR1 is MNHNY and CDR2 is SVGAGI in the germline V gene (reference sequence). The CDR3 consists of 13 residues. CDR3 sequence: CASGTGGSTEAFF. The DNA of the CDR3 is TGCGCCAGCGGCACAGGGGGGTCTACTGAAGCTTTCTTT.

In regard to this clonotype: This sequence may be a read error, since a much larger clone differs from it by one base. The CDR3 does not end in the conserved phenylalanine or tryptophan, so this is likely a read error. The chain is built from TRBV5-1 and TRBJ2-5; D possibly uses TRBD1 or TRBD2 (5 bases each). Between the trimmed V and J ends, which lost 4 bases and 4 bases, there was a span of 11 bases. Germline V gene data show CDR1 as SGHRS and CDR2 as YFSETQ. This CDR3 has 13 amino acids. CDR3 nucleotide sequence: TGCGCCAGCAGCGTGGGGGACGGAGAGACCCAGTACTTA. Amino acid sequence: CASSVGDGETQYL.

A remark on this clonotype: Since no conserved phenylalanine or tryptophan closes the CDR3, a read error is the likely cause. The chain has TRBV4-2 and TRBJ1-4, with D unresolved. The germline V and J ends were trimmed by 3 bases and 7 bases, with 9 bases remaining between them. The CDR3 sequence is 13 residues long. Germline loops: CDR1 LGHNA, CDR2 YNFKEQ. The CDR3 bases are TGTGCCAGCAGCCAGTCTCACCGTGAAAAACTGTTTTTG. Translation gives CASSQSHREKLFL.

On this clonotype itself: One junction end disagrees with the germline gene, perhaps due to a read error. The chain is built from TRBV6-2 or TRBV6-3 and TRBJ2-7, with 7 positions matching TRBD2. Germline V gives CDR1 MNHEY, CDR2 SVGEGT. This CDR3 comprises 13 residues. CDR3 sequence (DNA): TGTGCCAGCAGCTCAGGGTGGGACTACGAGCAGTATTTC. It encodes CASSSGWDYEQYF.

Only one count was recorded for this clonotype. Since the CDR3 does not end with the conserved phenylalanine or tryptophan, this likely comes from a read error. The rearrangement joins TRBV6-2 or TRBV6-3 to TRBJ2-7; 9 nucleotides match TRBD1. This CDR3 is 17 amino acids long. Germline loops: CDR1 MNHEY, CDR2 SVGEGT. V lost 4 bases to trimming and J lost 4 bases; unmatched junction nucleotides: 14. Written as DNA, the CDR3 is TGTGCCAGCAGTTCCCAATCCCCTGGGACAGGGATGTACGAGCAGTACTTA. Translation: CASSSQSPGTGMYEQYL.

The rearrangement joins TRBV10-3 to TRBJ2-7, with D perhaps matching TRBD2 (6 bases). Germline CDR1 reads ENHRY; CDR2 reads SYGVKD. Trimming shortened V by 6 bases and J by 0 bases, and 15 bases separated the two germline ends. The CDR3 loop spans 15 amino acids. The DNA for the CDR3 is TGTGCCATCAGCTGCGGGGCTAGCGACTCCTACGAGCAGTACTTC. Its protein is CAISCGASDSYEQYF.

This clonotype was seen repeatedly, ten times or more. The chain links TRBV5-1 to TRBJ1-3, with 10 bases fitting TRBD1. CDR1 is SGHRS, CDR2 YFSETQ, per germline. V lost 0 bases and J lost 6; bases outside the gene matches: 6. This CDR3 has 16 amino acids. Here the CDR3 reads CASSLVGTGAENTIYF. DNA of the CDR3: TGCGCCAGCAGCTTGGTCGGGACAGGGGCCGAAAACACCATATATTTT. Full variable domain (missing parts from reference TRBV5-1 and TRBJ1-3): KAGVTQTPRYLIKTRGQQVTLSCSPISGHRSVSWYQQTPGQGLQFLFEYFSETQRNKGNFPGRFSGRQFSNSRSEMNVSTLELGDSALYLCASSLVGTGAENTIYFGEGSWLTVV.

Worth noting for this clonotype: This sequence may be a read error, since a much larger clone differs from it by one base. Written as DNA, the CDR3 is TGTGCCAGCAGTCGGGACAGCTCCTACAATGAGCAGTCCTTC. It encodes CASSRDSSYNEQSF. V usage is TRBV7-3 and J usage is TRBJ2-1, with 7 positions matching TRBD1. Germline assignment: CDR1 SGHTA and CDR2 FQGTGA. CDR3 size: 14 residues.

This clonotype turned up a few times. A clone one base away is much larger, so this may be a read error. The chain employs TRBV24-1 and TRBJ2-7, with D maybe TRBD2 (5 bases). The CDR3 length is 11 residues. Germline loops: CDR1 KGHDR, CDR2 SFDVKD. This CDR3 is CDTSDGVMQYF. The CDR3 nucleotides are TGTGACACCAGTGACGGGGTAATGCAGTACTTC.

This clonotype was observed a handful of times. No conserved phenylalanine or tryptophan ends this CDR3, so it is likely a read error. The J gene is TRBJ2-1, the V gene TRBV6-6, with D perhaps TRBD1 or TRBD2 (5 bases each). Deletions cut 10 bases from V and 5 bases from J, with 18 bases between. Germline V lookup: CDR1 MNHNY, CDR2 SVGAGI (reference sequence). The CDR3 runs to 14 residues. Written as DNA, the CDR3 is TGTGCCAATAGTTACGGGACGGCAGACAATGAGCAGTTCCTC. The encoded protein is CANSYGTADNEQFL.

On this clonotype: This likely comes from a read error, as the CDR3 has no conserved phenylalanine or tryptophan at its end. It is unclear where the CDR3 begins or ends on the DNA, so no DNA is shown, and the CDR3 is as TCRdb lists it. The genes are TRBV11-2 and TRBJ1-2; TRBD1, the D gene given by the table, was not confirmed from the DNA. The CDR3 has 13 residues if both end residues are counted. Germline V gene lookup returns CDR1 SGHAT and CDR2 FQNNGV. The CDR3 spells CGSSLYETGFIIV.

A word on this clonotype: The final CDR3 position lacks the conserved phenylalanine or tryptophan, pointing to a likely read error. In nucleotides, the CDR3 is TGTGCCATCAGTGACCAGTCCCGGGGTGCCACTGAAGCTTTCTCT. This gives the protein CAISDQSRGATEAFS. V is TRBV10-3 and J is TRBJ1-1; D not resolved. Germline V gene data show CDR1 as ENHRY and CDR2 as SYGVKD. The CDR3 runs to 15 residues. Trimming removed 3 bases at V and 4 bases at J, with 15 bases between.